A single sample is the source of the 10 T cell receptor beta chains below, sequenced in a study of blood T cells in healthy people across ages. A second roughly 6 to 11 cycle PCR used barcoded and J-beta primers. TCRdb itself ran the 5' RACE reads through MiXCR, one entry per CDR3 protein. This table has hundreds of thousands of distinct CDR3 sequences, 52% appearing once. The sequenced sample was blood. The receptors were gathered from a woman older than 75 in good health.

CDR3 region: CASSLGGSYRAYEQYF. The CDR3 bases are TGTGCCAGCAGCTTAGGAGGTTCGTACAGAGCCTACGAGCAGTACTTC. The J gene is TRBJ2-7, the V gene TRBV7-2; D gene ambiguous. V was trimmed by 1 base and J by 2 bases, leaving 15 bases between them. The CDR3 runs to 16 residues. Germline CDR1 and CDR2: SGHTA and FQGNSA.

This rearrangement joins TRBV28 to TRBJ2-3; D is perhaps TRBD2 (5 bases). CDR3 length equals 15 residues. The V end lost 6 bases, the J end lost 2 bases, and 15 bases lay between the germline ends. Germline V lookup: CDR1 MDHEN, CDR2 SYDVKM. CDR3 amino acids: CASRTMRDYTDTQYF. CDR3 DNA: TGTGCCAGCAGGACCATGAGAGACTACACAGATACGCAGTATTTT.

The chain combines TRBV20-1 with TRBJ1-6; weak D call: TRBD1 (5 bases). Trimming left V 6 bases short and J 5 bases short, with 14 bases between. The germline V gene encodes CDR1 DFQATT and CDR2 SNEGSKA (reference sequence). The CDR3 covers 14 residues. CDR3 protein: CSARGLSDNSPLHF. The CDR3, as DNA: TGCAGTGCGAGGGGACTCAGCGATAATTCACCCCTCCACTTT.

This clonotype occurred many times. The chain recombines TRBV4-1 with TRBJ2-1; D is undetermined. CDR1 is MGHRA and CDR2 is YSYEKL in the germline V gene. Trimming shortened V by 0 bases and J by 2 bases, and 11 bases separated the two germline ends. This CDR3 region has 16 residues. The CDR3 bases are TGCGCCAGCAGCCAAGATGGACCGCCGCCCTACAATGAGCAGTTCTTC. This codes for CASSQDGPPPYNEQFF.

The V gene is TRBV14, the J gene TRBJ2-4, with D maybe TRBD2 (6 bases). The J call may be incorrect, as the DNA end agrees better with TRBJ2-7. The CDR3 consists of 15 residues. From germline, CDR1 is SGHDN and CDR2 FVKESK. The CDR3 protein is CASSQVLDGRREQYF. CDR3 sequence (DNA): TGTGCCAGCAGCCAAGTACTAGATGGGAGGCGCGAGCAGTACTTC.

A few counts support this clonotype. The chain joins TRBV14 to TRBJ2-1; 10 nucleotides match TRBD2. Germline CDR1 SGHDN, CDR2 FVKESK. The CDR3 runs 17 residues. Unmatched junction bases numbered 9, after V lost 4 bases and J lost 3 bases. The CDR3 is CASSPSLAGAVYNEQFF. The DNA of the CDR3 is TGTGCCAGCAGCCCCTCCCTAGCGGGAGCGGTCTACAATGAGCAGTTCTTC.

This chain joins TRBV5-1 and TRBJ2-5; no firm D call. Near its end, the DNA agrees better with TRBJ2-1, so the J call may be wrong. The germline V gene encodes CDR1 SGHRS and CDR2 YFSETQ. This CDR3 contains 14 residues. DNA of the CDR3: TGCGCCAGCAGGCTCCAAGGATCCCAAGAGACCCAGTTCTTC. This codes for CASRLQGSQETQFF.

Concerning this clonotype: The CDR3 does not close with the conserved phenylalanine or tryptophan, likely indicating a read error. The chain employs TRBV7-3 and TRBJ2-1; tentatively, D is TRBD1 (5 bases). The CDR3 has 15 amino acids. The V and J ends lost 2 bases and 0 bases respectively, with 8 bases between them. The germline gives CDR1 SGHTA, CDR2 FQGTGA. The CDR3 coding sequence is TGTGCCAGCAGCTTAGGGGCTTTCTCCTACAATGAGCAGTTCTCC. Amino acid sequence: CASSLGAFSYNEQFS.

This clonotype occurred many times. The chain is built from TRBV20-1 and TRBJ2-5, with 8 bases that match TRBD2. The trim removed 8 bases at V and 5 bases at J, leaving 7 bases unmatched. The CDR3 covers 12 residues. Germline V CDR1 and CDR2: DFQATT, SNEGSKA (reference sequence). The chain's CDR3 is CSNRRGGETQYF. The CDR3 bases are TGCAGTAATAGACGCGGGGGGGAGACCCAGTACTTC.

This chain connects TRBV5-1 to TRBJ2-1, with 7 bases lining up with TRBD2. The CDR3 contains 16 residues. The ends lost 4 bases at V and 7 bases at J; junction bases unmatched: 14. Germline V gives CDR1 SGHRS, CDR2 YFSETQ. This chain's CDR3 is CASSPGDGRELNEQFF. Here the CDR3 DNA reads TGCGCCAGCAGCCCCGGTGATGGGCGGGAGTTGAATGAGCAGTTCTTC.